Described below is a single T cell receptor (beta chain) sequence and its context. Antigen specificity is unknown. At one end the junction does not follow the germline gene, possibly because of a read error. The data belong to a study of beta chain features in type 1 diabetes. Investigators reverse transcribed all isolated RNA, so they sequenced expressed TCRB transcripts. Sequenced by immunoSEQ multiplex PCR; TCRdb stores in-frame clones only, minus some. The sample contains 140,000 or so clones, 7% to 10% of which appear only once. Overall study results and limits: TCRB repertoires of naive, central memory and Treg cells appeared more similar among patients than among healthy donors. When Type 1 diabetes patients were examined, their TCRB CDR3s proved moderately but significantly shorter in all four CD4+ subsets.

This CDR3 comprises 11 residues. Per the germline V gene, CDR1 is SGHDT and CDR2 is YYEEEE. Sequencing input: central memory CD4+ T cells from blood. The chain joins TRBV5-6 to TRBJ2-7; TRBD1 matches at 8 bases. The TCR was taken from a man aged 18 to 29 in good health. The CDR3: CASSGTGQADF. DNA of the CDR3: TGTGCCAGCAGCGGAACGGGACAGGCGGACTTC. Based on the CDR3 plus reference TRBV5-6 and TRBJ2-7, the full variable domain is DAGVTQSPTHLIKTRGQQVTLRCSPKSGHDTVSWYQQALGQGPQFIFQYYEEEERQRGNFPDRFSGHQFPNYSSELNVNALLLGDSALYLCASSGTGQADFGPGTRLTVT.